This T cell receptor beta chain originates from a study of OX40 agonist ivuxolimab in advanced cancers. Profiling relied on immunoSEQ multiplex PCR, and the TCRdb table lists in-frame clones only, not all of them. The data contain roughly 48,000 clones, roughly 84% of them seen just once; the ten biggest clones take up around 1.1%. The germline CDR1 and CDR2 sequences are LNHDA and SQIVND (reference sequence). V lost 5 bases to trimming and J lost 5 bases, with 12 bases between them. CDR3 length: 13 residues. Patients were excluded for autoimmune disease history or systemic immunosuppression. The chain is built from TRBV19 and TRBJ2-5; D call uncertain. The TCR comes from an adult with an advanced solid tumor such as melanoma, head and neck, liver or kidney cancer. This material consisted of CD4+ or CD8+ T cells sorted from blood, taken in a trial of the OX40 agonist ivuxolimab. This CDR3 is CASSFQEWETQYF. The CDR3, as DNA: TGTGCCAGTAGTTTTCAGGAGTGGGAGACCCAGTACTTC. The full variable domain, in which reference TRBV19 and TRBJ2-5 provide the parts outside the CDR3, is DGGITQSPKYLFRKEGQNVTLSCEQNLNHDAMYWYRQDPGQGLRLIYYSQIVNDFQKGDIAEGYSVSREKKESFPLTVTSAQKNPTAFYLCASSFQEWETQYFGPGTRLLVL.